This T cell receptor (beta chain) was sequenced in a study of radiotherapy plus CTLA-4 blockade in lung cancer. Study-level points and caveats: Once radiotherapy plus ipilimumab had been given, TCR clones derived from tumor expanded in blood.

Trimming stripped 5 bases from V and 7 bases from J, with 14 bases between. The CDR3 runs to 14 residues. The germline V gene has CDR1 SGHDN and CDR2 FVKESK. Enrolled patients, whose metastatic non-small-cell lung cancer was chemo-refractory, received focal radiation plus CTLA-4 blockade with ipilimumab. The assay was immunoSEQ multiplex PCR, and TCRdb's table has in-frame clones only and misses some. The repertoire has about 31,000 clones, 78% of them found once; the top ten carry roughly 8%. Comments on this clone: Its specificity is not known.

This clonotype was sampled from a human donor with non-small cell lung cancer who had stable disease on radiotherapy plus ipilimumab. The chain combines TRBV14 with TRBJ2-2; D gene unclear. The material sequenced was peripheral blood, taken from a patient treated with radiotherapy plus ipilimumab. The CDR3 loop is CASSSRSRSGELFF. The CDR3 coding sequence is TGTGCCAGCAGCTCGAGATCCAGGAGCGGGGAGCTGTTTTTT. The whole variable domain, filled in from reference TRBV14 and TRBJ2-2, reads EAGVTQFPSHSVIEKGQTVTLRCDPISGHDNLYWYRRVMGKEIKFLLHFVKESKQDESGMPNNRFLAERTGGTYSTLKVQPAELEDSGVYFCASSSRSRSGELFFGEGSRLTVL.